What follows describes a single T cell receptor (beta chain). These data are taken from a study of cytomegalovirus exposure and HLA in healthy donors. The table came from immunoSEQ multiplex PCR; TCRdb's copy has only in-frame clones and leaves some out. Altogether 200,000 to 300,000 clones are present, about 87% being singletons, with the ten largest covering 2.6%. V dropped 10 bases and J dropped 7 bases, with 22 bases sitting between them. The CDR3 has 14 amino acids. Germline V CDR1 and CDR2: LNHDA, SQIVND (reference sequence). Sequencing input: PBMCs. The chain couples TRBV19 to TRBJ1-1; weak D call: TRBD1 (6 bases). The clonotype was recovered from a man between 18 and 29 years old in good health and CMV-seronegative. The CDR3 DNA sequence: TGTGCCACCAACAAACGAGGGGGGGGTAATGAAGCTTTCTTT. It yields the protein CATNKRGGGNEAFF.